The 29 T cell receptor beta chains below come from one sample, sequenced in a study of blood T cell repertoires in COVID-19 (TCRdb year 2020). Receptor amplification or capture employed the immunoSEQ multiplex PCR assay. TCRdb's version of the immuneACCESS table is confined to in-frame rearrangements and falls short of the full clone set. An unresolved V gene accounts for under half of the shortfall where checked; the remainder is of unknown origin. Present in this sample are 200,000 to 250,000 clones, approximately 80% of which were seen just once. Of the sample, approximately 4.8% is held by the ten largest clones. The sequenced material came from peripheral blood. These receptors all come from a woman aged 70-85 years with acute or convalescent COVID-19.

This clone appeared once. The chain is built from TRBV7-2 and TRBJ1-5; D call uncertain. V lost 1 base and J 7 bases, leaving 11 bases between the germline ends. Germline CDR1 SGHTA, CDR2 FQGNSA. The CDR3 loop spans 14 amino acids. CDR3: CASSLVAAGQPQHF. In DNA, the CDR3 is TGTGCCAGCAGCTTAGTCGCTGCCGGGCAGCCCCAGCATTTT.

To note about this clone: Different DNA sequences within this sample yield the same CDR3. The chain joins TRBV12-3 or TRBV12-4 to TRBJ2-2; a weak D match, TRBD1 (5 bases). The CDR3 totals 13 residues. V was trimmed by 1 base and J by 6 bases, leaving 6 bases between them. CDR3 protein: CASSLGGPGELFF. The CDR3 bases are TGTGCCAGCAGTTTAGGGGGCCCCGGGGAGCTGTTTTTT.

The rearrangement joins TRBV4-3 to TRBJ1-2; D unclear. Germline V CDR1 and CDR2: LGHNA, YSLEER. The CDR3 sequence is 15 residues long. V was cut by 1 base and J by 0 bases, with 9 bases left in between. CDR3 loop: CASSQVHIANYGYTF. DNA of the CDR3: TGCGCCAGCAGCCAAGTCCATATAGCTAACTATGGCTACACCTTC.

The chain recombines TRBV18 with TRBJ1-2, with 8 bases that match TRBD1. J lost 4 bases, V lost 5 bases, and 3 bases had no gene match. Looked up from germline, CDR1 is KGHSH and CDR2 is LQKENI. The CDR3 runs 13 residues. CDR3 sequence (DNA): TGTGCCAGCTCAGTGACAGGGGTCTATGGCTACACCTTC. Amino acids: CASSVTGVYGYTF.

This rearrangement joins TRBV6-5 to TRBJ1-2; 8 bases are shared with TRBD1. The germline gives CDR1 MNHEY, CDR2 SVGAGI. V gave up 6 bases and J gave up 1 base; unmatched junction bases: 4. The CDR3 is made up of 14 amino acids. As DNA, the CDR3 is TGTGCCAGCAGACGACAGGGGAATAACTATGGCTACACCTTC. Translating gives CASRRQGNNYGYTF.

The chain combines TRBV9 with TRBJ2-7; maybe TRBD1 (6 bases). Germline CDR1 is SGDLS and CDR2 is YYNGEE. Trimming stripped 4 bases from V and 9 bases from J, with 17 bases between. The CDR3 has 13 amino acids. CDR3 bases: TGTGCCAGCAGCATCCTGACAGGAGATAGGCAGTACTTC. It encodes CASSILTGDRQYF.

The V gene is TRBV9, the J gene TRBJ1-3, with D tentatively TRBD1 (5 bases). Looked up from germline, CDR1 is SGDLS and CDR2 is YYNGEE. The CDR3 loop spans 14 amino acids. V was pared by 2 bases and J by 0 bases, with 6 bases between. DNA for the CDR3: TGTGCCAGCAGCGTGACAGACTCTGGAAACACCATATATTTT. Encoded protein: CASSVTDSGNTIYF.

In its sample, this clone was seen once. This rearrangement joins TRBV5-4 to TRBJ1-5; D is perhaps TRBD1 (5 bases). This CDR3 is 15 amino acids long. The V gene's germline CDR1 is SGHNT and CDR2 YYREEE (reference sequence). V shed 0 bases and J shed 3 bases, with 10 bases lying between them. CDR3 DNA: TGTGCCAGCAGCTTGGGGGCGGGGGACAATCAGCCCCAGCATTTT. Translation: CASSLGAGDNQPQHF.

The DNA for the CDR3 is TGTGCCAGCAGCCAAGCTATATTCACAGATACGCAGTATTTT. It yields the protein CASSQAIFTDTQYF. V and J are TRBV3-1 (or the pseudogene TRBV3-2) and TRBJ2-3, with D unresolved. The germline CDR1 and CDR2 sequences are LGHDT and YNNKEL (reference sequence). Trimming removed 1 base from V and 2 bases from J, with 7 bases in between. The CDR3 is 14 residues long.

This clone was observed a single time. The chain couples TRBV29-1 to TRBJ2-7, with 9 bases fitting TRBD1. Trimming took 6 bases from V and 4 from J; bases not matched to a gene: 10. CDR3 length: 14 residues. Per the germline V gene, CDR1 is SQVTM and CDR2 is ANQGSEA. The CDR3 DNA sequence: TGCAGCGTGATAGTGGGGACAGGGCGGTACGAGCAGTACTTC. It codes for CSVIVGTGRYEQYF.

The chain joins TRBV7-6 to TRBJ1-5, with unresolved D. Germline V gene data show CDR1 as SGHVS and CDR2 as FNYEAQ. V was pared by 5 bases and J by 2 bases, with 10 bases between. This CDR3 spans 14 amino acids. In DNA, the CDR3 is TGTGCCAGCAGCCTCGACACGGGCAATCAGCCCCAGCATTTT. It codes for CASSLDTGNQPQHF.

The CDR3 nucleotides read TGTGCCAGCAGTACGGGAAGAAGTTTTAGCACCGGGGAGCTGTTTTTT. Its protein product is CASSTGRSFSTGELFF. The chain has TRBV6-2 or TRBV6-3 and TRBJ2-2; maybe TRBD2 (5 bases). Germline V gives CDR1 MNHEY, CDR2 SVGEGT. The V end lost 5 bases, the J end lost 4 bases, and 17 bases lay between the germline ends. The CDR3 runs to 16 residues.

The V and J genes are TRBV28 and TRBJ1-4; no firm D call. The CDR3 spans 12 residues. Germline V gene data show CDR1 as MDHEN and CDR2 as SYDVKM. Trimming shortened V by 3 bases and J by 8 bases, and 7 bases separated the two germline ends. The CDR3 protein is CASSFLREKLFF. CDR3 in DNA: TGTGCCAGCAGTTTTCTACGCGAAAAACTGTTTTTT.

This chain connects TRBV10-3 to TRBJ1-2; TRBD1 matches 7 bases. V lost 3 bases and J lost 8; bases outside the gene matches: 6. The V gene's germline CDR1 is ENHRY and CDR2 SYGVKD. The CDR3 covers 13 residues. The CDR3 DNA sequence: TGTGCCATCAGTGATGGGGACAGTACGGGCTACACCTTC. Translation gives CAISDGDSTGYTF.

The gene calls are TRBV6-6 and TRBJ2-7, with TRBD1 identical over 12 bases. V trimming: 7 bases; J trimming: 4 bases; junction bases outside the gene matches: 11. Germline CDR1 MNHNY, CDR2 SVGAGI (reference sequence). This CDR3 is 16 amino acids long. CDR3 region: CASTPGQGALGYEQYF. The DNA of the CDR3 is TGTGCCAGCACTCCGGGACAGGGGGCTTTGGGGTACGAGCAGTACTTC.

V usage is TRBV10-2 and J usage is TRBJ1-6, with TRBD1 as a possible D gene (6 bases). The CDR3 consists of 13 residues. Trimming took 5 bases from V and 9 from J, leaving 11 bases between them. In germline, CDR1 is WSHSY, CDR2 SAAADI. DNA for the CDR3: TGCGCCAGCAGTTCAGGGGTTGGTTCACCCCTCCACTTT. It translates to CASSSGVGSPLHF.

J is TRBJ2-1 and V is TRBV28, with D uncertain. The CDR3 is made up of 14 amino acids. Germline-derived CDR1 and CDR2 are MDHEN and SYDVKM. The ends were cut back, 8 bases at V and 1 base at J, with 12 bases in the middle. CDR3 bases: TGTGCCAGCGGTCCGCAGATATCCTACAATGAGCAGTTCTTC. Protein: CASGPQISYNEQFF.

CDR3 sequence reads: CASSIRTGGYQPQHF. CDR3 sequence (DNA): TGTGCCAGTAGTATAAGGACAGGGGGCTATCAGCCCCAGCATTTT. The chain is built from TRBV19 and TRBJ1-5; 11 positions match TRBD1. Germline V gene sequence: CDR1 LNHDA, CDR2 SQIVND (reference sequence). Trimming cost V 2 bases and J 5 bases; bases outside gene matches: 2. The CDR3 extends over 15 amino acids.

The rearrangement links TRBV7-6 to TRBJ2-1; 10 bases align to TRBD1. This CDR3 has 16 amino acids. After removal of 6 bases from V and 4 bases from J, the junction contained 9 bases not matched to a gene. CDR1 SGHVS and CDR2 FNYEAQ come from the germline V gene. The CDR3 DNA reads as TGTGCCAGCAGTTTGTCGCCGGGACAGGGGTACAATGAGCAGTTCTTC. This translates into CASSLSPGQGYNEQFF.

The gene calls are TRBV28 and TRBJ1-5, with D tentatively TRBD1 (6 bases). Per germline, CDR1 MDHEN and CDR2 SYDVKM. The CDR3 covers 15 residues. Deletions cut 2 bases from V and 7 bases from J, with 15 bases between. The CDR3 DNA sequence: TGTGCCAGCAGTTTAGGGGGCCTAGAAGGACAGCCCCAGCATTTT. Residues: CASSLGGLEGQPQHF.

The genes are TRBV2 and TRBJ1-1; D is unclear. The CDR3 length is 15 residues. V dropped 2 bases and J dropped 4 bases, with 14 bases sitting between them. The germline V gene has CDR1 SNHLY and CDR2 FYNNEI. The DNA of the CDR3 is TGTGCCAGCAGTGAATCGGGTGGTGGGAGCACTGAAGCTTTCTTT. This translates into CASSESGGGSTEAFF.

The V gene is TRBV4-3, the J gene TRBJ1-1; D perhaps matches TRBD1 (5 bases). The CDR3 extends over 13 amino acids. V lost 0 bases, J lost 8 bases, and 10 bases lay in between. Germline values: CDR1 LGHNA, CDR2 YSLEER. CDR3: CASSQDQGREAFF. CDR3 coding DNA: TGCGCCAGCAGCCAAGATCAGGGTAGGGAAGCTTTCTTT.

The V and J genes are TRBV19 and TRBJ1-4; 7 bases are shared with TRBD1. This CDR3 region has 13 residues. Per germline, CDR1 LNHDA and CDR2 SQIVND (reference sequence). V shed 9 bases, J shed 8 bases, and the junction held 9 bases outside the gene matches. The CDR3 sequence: CASLDRQREKLFF. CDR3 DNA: TGTGCCAGCCTGGACAGGCAGCGCGAAAAACTGTTTTTT.

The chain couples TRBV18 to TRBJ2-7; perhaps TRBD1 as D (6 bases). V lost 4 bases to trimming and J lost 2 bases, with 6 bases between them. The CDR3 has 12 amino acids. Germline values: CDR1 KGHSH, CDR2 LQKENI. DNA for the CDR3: TGTGCCAGCTCACGGGACACCTACGAGCAGTACTTC. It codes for CASSRDTYEQYF.

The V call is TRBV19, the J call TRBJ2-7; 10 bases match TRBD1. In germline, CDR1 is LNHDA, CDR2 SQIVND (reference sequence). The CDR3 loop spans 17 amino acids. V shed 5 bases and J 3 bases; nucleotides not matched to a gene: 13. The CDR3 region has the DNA TGTGCCAGTAGTTACCTACCGGGACAGGGGATAAGCTACGAGCAGTACTTC. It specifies CASSYLPGQGISYEQYF.

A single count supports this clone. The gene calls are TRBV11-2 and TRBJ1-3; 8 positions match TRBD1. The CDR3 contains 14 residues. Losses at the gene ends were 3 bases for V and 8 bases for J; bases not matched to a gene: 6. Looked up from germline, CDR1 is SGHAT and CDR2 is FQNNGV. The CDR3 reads CASSFVGQGDTIYF. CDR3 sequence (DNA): TGTGCCAGCAGCTTCGTCGGACAGGGAGACACCATATATTTT.

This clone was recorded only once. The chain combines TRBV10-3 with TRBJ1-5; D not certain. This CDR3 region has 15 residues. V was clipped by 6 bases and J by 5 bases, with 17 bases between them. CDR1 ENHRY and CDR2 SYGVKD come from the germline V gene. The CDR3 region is CAISEGHPTYQPQHF. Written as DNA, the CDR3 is TGTGCCATCAGCGAGGGTCATCCGACATATCAGCCCCAGCATTTT.

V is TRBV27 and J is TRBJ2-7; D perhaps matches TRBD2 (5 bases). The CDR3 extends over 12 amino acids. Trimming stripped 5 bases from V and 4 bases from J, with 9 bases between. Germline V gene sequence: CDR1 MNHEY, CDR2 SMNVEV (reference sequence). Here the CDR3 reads CASSLAGYEQYF. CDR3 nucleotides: TGTGCCAGCAGTCTAGCAGGTTACGAGCAGTACTTC.

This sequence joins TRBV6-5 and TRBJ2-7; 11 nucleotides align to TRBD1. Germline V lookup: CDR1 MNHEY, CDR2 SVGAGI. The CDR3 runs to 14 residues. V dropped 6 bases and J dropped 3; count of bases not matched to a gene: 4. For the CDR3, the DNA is TGTGCCAGCAGAACCGGGACAGGGGGCTACGAGCAGTACTTC. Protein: CASRTGTGGYEQYF.